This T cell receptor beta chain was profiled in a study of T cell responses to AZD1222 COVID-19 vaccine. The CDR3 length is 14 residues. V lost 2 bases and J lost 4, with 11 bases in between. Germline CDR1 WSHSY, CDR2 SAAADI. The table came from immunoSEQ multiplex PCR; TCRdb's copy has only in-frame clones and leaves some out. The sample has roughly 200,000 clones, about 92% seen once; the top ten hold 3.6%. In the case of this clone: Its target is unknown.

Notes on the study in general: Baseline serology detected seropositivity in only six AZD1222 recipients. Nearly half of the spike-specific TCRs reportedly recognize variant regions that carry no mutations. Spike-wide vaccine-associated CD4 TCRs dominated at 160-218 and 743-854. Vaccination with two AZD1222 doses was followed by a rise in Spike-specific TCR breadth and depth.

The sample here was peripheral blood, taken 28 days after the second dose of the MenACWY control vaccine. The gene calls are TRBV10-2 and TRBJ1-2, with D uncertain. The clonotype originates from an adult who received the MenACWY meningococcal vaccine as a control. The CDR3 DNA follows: TGCGCCAGCAGTGAGCCCACCCTCGTCTATGGCTACACCTTC. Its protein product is CASSEPTLVYGYTF.